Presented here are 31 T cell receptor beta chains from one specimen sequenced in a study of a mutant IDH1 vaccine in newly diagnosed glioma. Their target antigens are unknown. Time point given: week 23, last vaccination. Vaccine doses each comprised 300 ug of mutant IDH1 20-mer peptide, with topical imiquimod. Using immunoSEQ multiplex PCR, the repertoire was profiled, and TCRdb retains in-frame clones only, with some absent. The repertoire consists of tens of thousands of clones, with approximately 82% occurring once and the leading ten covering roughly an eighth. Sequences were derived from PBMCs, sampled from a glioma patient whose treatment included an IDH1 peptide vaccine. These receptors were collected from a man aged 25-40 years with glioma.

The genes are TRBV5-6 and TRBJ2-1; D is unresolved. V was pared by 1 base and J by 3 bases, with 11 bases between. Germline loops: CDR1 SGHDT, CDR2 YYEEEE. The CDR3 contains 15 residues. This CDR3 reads CASSLRLSGYNEQFF. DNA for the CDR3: TGTGCCAGCAGCTTGAGGCTATCGGGCTACAATGAGCAGTTCTTC. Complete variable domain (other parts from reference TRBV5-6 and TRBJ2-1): DAGVTQSPTHLIKTRGQQVTLRCSPKSGHDTVSWYQQALGQGPQFIFQYYEEEERQRGNFPDRFSGHQFPNYSSELNVNALLLGDSALYLCASSLRLSGYNEQFFGPGTRLTVL.

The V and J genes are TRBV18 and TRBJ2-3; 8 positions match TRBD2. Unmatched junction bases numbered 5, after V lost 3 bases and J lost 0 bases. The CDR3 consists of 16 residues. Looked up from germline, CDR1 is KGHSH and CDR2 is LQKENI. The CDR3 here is CASSPRLALSTDTQYF. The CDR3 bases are TGTGCCAGCTCACCGAGACTAGCGCTGAGCACAGATACGCAGTATTTT.

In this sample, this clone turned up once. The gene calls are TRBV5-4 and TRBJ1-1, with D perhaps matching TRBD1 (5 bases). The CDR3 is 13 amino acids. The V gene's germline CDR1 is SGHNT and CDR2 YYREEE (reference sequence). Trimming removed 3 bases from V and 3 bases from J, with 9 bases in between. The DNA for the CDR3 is TGTGCCAGCAGCTCAGAGGGGTACACTGAAGCTTTCTTT. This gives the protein CASSSEGYTEAFF.

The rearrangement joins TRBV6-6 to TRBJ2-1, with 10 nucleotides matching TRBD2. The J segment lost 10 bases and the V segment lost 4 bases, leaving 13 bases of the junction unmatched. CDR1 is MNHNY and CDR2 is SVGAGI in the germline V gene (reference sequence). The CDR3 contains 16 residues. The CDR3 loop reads CASSSLTSGTRGEQFF. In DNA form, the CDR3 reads TGTGCCAGCAGTTCCCTTACTAGCGGGACGAGGGGGGAGCAGTTCTTC.

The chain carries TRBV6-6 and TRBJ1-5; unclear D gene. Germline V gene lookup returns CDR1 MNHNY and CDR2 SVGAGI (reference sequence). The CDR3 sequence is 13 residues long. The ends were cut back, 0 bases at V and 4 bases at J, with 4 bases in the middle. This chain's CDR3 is CASSYSMNQPQHF. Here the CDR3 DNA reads TGTGCCAGCAGTTACTCGATGAATCAGCCCCAGCATTTT.

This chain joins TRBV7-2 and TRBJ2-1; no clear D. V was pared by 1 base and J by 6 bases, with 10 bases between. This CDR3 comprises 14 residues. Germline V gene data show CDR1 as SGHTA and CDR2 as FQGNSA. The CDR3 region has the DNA TGTGCCAGCAGCTTAGTGAACCGGATCAATGAGCAGTTCTTC. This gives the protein CASSLVNRINEQFF.

The CDR3 sequence is CASSQSGTGGTNEKLFF. CDR3 nucleotides: TGCGCCAGCAGCCAATCCGGGACAGGGGGGACTAATGAAAAACTGTTTTTT. The chain is built from TRBV4-1 and TRBJ1-4; TRBD1 matches at 11 bases. The J segment lost 2 bases and the V segment lost 2 bases, leaving 4 bases of the junction unmatched. This CDR3 contains 17 residues. CDR1 and CDR2 from the germline V gene are MGHRA and YSYEKL.

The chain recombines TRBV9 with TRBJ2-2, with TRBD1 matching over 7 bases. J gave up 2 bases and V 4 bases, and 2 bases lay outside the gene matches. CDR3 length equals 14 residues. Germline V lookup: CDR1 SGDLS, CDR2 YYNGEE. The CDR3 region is CASSRQGNTGELFF. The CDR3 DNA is TGTGCCAGCAGCCGACAGGGTAACACCGGGGAGCTGTTTTTT.

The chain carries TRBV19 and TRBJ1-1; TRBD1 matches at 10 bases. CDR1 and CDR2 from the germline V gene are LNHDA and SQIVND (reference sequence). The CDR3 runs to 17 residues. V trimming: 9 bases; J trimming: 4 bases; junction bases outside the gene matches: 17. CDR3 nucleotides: TGTGCCAGCCGTGTTATCGGGACAGGGGTCCCGAGCACTGAAGCTTTCTTT. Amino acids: CASRVIGTGVPSTEAFF.

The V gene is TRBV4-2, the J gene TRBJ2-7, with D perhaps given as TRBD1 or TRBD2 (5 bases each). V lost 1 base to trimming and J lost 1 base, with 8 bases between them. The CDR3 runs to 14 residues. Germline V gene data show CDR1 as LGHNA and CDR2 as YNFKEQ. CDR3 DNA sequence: TGTGCCAGCAGCCAAGCAGGGAGATCCTACGAGCAGTACTTC. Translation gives CASSQAGRSYEQYF.

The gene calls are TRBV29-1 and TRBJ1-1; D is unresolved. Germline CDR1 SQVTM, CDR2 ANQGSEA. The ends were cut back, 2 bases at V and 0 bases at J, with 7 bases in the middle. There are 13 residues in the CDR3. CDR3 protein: CSVERPMNTEAFF. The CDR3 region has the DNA TGCAGCGTTGAAAGACCGATGAACACTGAAGCTTTCTTT.

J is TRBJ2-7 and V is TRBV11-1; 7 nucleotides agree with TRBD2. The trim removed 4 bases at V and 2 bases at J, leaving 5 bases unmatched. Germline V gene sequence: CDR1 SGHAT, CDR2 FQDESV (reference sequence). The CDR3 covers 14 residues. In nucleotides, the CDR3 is TGTGCCAGCAGCTCCAGCGGGGAACCCTACGAGCAGTACTTC. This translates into CASSSSGEPYEQYF.

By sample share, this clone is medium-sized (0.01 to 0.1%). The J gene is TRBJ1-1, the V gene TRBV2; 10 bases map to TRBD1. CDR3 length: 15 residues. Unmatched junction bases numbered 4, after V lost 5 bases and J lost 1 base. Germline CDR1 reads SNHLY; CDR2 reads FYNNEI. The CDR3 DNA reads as TGTGCCAGCAGTCCTGGGACAGGGGCGAACACTGAAGCTTTCTTT. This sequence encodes CASSPGTGANTEAFF.

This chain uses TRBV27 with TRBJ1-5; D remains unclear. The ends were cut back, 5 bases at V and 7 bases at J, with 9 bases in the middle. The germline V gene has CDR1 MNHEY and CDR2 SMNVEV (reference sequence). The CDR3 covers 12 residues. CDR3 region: CASSLRGQPQHF. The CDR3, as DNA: TGTGCCAGCAGTCTGCGGGGACAGCCCCAGCATTTT.

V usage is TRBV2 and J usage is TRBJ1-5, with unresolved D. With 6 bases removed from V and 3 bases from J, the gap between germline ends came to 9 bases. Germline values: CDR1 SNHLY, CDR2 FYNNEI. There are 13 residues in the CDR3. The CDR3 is CASSVSSNQPQHF. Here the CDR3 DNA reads TGTGCCAGCAGCGTGTCTTCCAATCAGCCCCAGCATTTT.

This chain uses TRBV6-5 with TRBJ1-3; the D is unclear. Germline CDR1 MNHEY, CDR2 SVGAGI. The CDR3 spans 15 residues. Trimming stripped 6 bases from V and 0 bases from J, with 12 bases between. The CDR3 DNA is TGTGCCAGCAGCCAAGGAGTGCTCTCTGGAAACACCATATATTTT. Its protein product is CASSQGVLSGNTIYF.

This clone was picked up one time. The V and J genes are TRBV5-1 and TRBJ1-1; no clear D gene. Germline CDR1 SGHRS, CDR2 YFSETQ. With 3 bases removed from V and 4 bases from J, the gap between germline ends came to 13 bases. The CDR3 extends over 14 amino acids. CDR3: CASSSGPLGTEAFF. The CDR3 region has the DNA TGCGCCAGCAGCTCGGGCCCCCTGGGCACTGAAGCTTTCTTT. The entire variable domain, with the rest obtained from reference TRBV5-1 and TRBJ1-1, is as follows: KAGVTQTPRYLIKTRGQQVTLSCSPISGHRSVSWYQQTPGQGLQFLFEYFSETQRNKGNFPGRFSGRQFSNSRSEMNVSTLELGDSALYLCASSSGPLGTEAFFGQGTRLTVV.

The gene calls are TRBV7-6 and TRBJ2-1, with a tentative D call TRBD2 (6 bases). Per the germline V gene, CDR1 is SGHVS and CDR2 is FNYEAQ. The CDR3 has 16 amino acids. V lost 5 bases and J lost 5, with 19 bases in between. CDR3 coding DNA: TGTGCCAGCAGCCTATCTGACTGGGGGGATGACAATGAGCAGTTCTTC. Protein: CASSLSDWGDDNEQFF.

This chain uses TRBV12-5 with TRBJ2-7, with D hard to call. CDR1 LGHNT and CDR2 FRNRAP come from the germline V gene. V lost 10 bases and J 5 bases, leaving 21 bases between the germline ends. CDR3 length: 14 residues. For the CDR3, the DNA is TGTGCTACCACTCACCCCCTGAGAACCGACGAGCAGTACTTC. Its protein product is CATTHPLRTDEQYF.

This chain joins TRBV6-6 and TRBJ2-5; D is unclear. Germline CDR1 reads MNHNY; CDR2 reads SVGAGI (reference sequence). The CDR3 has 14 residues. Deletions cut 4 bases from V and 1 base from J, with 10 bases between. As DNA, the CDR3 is TGTGCCAGCAGTTCCCTCTGGCCCCAAGAGACCCAGTACTTC. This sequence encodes CASSSLWPQETQYF.

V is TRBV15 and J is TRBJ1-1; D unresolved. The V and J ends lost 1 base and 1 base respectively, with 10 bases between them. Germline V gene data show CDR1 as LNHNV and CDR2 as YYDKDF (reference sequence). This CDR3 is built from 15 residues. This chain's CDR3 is CATSRGAGWNTEAFF. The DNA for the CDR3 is TGTGCCACCAGCAGAGGGGCGGGATGGAACACTGAAGCTTTCTTT.

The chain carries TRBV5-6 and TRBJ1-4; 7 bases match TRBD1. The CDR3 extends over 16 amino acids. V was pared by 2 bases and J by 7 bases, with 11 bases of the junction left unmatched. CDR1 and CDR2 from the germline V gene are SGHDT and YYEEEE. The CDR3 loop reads CASSLPTGHVVEKLFF. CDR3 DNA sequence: TGTGCCAGCAGCTTACCGACAGGGCACGTTGTTGAAAAACTGTTTTTT. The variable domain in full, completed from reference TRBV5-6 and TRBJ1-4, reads DAGVTQSPTHLIKTRGQQVTLRCSPKSGHDTVSWYQQALGQGPQFIFQYYEEEERQRGNFPDRFSGHQFPNYSSELNVNALLLGDSALYLCASSLPTGHVVEKLFFGSGTQLSVL.

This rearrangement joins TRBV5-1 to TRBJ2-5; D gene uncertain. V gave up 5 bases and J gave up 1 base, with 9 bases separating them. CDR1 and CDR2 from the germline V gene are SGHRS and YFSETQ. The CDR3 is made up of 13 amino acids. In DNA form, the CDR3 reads TGCGCCAGCAGACCAAGATCCCAAGAGACCCAGTACTTC. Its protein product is CASRPRSQETQYF.

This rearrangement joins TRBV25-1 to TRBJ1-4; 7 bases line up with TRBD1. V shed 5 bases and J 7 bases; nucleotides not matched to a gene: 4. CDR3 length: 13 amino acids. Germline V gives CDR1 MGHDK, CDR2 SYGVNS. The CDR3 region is CASSPGGGEKLFF. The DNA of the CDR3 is TGTGCCAGCAGTCCAGGGGGGGGTGAAAAACTGTTTTTT. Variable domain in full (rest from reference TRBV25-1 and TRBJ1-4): EADIYQTPRYLVIGTGKKITLECSQTMGHDKMYWYQQDPGMELHLIHYSYGVNSTEKGDLSSESTVSRIRTEHFPLTLESARPSHTSQYLCASSPGGGEKLFFGSGTQLSVL.

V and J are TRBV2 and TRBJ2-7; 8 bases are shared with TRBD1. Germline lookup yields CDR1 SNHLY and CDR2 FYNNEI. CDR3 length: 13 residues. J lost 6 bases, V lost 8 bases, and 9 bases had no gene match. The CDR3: CASQSQGAAEQYF. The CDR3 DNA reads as TGTGCCAGCCAGTCCCAGGGGGCGGCCGAGCAGTACTTC.

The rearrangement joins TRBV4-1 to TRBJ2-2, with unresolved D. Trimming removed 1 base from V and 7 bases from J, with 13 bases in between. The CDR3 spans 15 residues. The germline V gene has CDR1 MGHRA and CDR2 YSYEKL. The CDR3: CASSQGSFYGGELFF. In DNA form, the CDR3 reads TGCGCCAGCAGCCAAGGGTCCTTCTATGGCGGGGAGCTGTTTTTT.

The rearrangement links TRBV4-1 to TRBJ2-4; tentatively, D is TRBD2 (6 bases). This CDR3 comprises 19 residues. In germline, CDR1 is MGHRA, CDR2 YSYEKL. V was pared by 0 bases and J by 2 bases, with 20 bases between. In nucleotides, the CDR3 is TGCGCCAGCAGCCAAGAGGGGCTCACGGGCGGGGTCTCCAAAAACATTCAGTACTTC. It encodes CASSQEGLTGGVSKNIQYF.

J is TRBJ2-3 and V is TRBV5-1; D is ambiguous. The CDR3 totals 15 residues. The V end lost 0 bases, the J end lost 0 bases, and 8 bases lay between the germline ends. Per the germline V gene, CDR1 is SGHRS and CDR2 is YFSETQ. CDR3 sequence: CASSLGVSSTDTQYF. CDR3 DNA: TGCGCCAGCAGCTTGGGCGTAAGTAGCACAGATACGCAGTATTTT.

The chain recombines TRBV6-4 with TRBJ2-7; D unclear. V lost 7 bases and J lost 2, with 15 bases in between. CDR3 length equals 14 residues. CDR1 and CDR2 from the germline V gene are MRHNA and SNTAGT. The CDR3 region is CASTNRGRTYEQYF. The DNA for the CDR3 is TGTGCCAGCACCAATCGCGGACGGACCTACGAGCAGTACTTC.

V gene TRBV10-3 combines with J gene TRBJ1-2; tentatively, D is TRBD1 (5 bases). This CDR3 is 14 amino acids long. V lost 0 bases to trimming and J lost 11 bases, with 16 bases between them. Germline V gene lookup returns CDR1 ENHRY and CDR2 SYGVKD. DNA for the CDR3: TGTGCCATCAGTGAGTCAAGGGGCCCTATTGGGTACACCTTC. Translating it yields CAISESRGPIGYTF.

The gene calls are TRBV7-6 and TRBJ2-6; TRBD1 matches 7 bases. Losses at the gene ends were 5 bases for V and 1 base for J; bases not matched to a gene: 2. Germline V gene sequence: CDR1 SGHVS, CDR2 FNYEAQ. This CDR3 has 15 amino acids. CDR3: CASSQTGSGANVLTF. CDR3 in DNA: TGTGCCAGCAGCCAGACAGGGTCTGGGGCCAACGTCCTGACTTTC.